The 22 T cell receptor beta chains below all came from one sample that was sequenced in a study of T cell responses to AZD1222 COVID-19 vaccine. TCRdb's copy holds only in-frame clones and misses some; the assay was immunoSEQ multiplex PCR. Among tens of thousands of clones listed, more than 80% were seen once. The source was peripheral blood, collected on day 0 of AZD1222 vaccination. Every receptor here comes from an adult in good health.

The V and J genes are TRBV5-1 and TRBJ1-1, with D possibly TRBD1 on 6 matching bases. This CDR3 is built from 13 residues. Trimming removed 5 bases from V and 4 bases from J, with 12 bases in between. Per the germline V gene, CDR1 is SGHRS and CDR2 is YFSETQ. CDR3 bases: TGCGCCAGCAGACAGGGCTTGGGCACTGAAGCTTTCTTT. This translates into CASRQGLGTEAFF.

The chain joins TRBV5-1 to TRBJ1-1, with TRBD1 as a possible D gene (5 bases). Germline-derived CDR1 and CDR2 are SGHRS and YFSETQ. CDR3 length equals 13 residues. The V end lost 4 bases, the J end lost 5 bases, and 12 bases lay between the germline ends. DNA for the CDR3: TGCGCCAGCAGCCGGGGGAGGGATACTGAAGCTTTCTTT. It is translated as CASSRGRDTEAFF. Combining the CDR3 with reference TRBV5-1 and TRBJ1-1 gives the whole variable domain KAGVTQTPRYLIKTRGQQVTLSCSPISGHRSVSWYQQTPGQGLQFLFEYFSETQRNKGNFPGRFSGRQFSNSRSEMNVSTLELGDSALYLCASSRGRDTEAFFGQGTRLTVV.

The V gene is TRBV4-1, the J gene TRBJ2-1; weak D call: TRBD1 (6 bases). Germline-derived CDR1 and CDR2 are MGHRA and YSYEKL. The CDR3 totals 14 residues. V was clipped by 6 bases and J by 2 bases, with 11 bases between them. The CDR3 nucleotides are TGCGCCAGCAGTCCTGACAGGACCTACAATGAGCAGTTCTTC. This translates into CASSPDRTYNEQFF.

The V call is TRBV28, the J call TRBJ2-3; 7 bases fit TRBD1. V was clipped by 8 bases and J by 2 bases; unmatched bases: 13. Germline loops: CDR1 MDHEN, CDR2 SYDVKM. CDR3 length: 16 residues. This CDR3 is CASRPLTGRSTDTQYF. The CDR3 bases are TGTGCCAGCCGCCCCCTGACAGGGCGTTCCACAGATACGCAGTATTTT.

The chain is built from TRBV9 and TRBJ1-1; possible D gene TRBD1, 5 bases. V was pared by 3 bases and J by 4 bases, with 13 bases between. The CDR3 totals 14 residues. Germline values: CDR1 SGDLS, CDR2 YYNGEE. The CDR3, as DNA: TGTGCCAGCAGCGGCTCACGACAGAGCACTGAAGCTTTCTTT. It translates to CASSGSRQSTEAFF.

The gene calls are TRBV2 and TRBJ2-7, with 8 bases fitting TRBD1. Germline V CDR1 and CDR2: SNHLY, FYNNEI. The V and J ends lost 0 bases and 2 bases, in that order; junction bases with no gene match: 9. The CDR3 consists of 17 residues. For the CDR3, the DNA is TGTGCCAGCAGTGAAGCGGGGTTGCAGGGGGCTCCCTACGAGCAGTACTTC. It yields the protein CASSEAGLQGAPYEQYF.

The genes are TRBV11-3 and TRBJ2-7, with TRBD2 as a possible D gene (6 bases). The V end lost 5 bases, the J end lost 4 bases, and 18 bases lay between the germline ends. The CDR3 runs to 15 residues. Germline assignment: CDR1 SGHNT and CDR2 YENEEA. DNA of the CDR3: TGTGCCAGCAGCCCCTCGGGGCGGAGGGGATACGAGCAGTACTTC. Its translation: CASSPSGRRGYEQYF.

The V call is TRBV30, the J call TRBJ2-7; 8 bases line up with TRBD1. CDR1 is GTSNPN and CDR2 is SVGIG in the germline V gene (reference sequence). The CDR3 has 14 amino acids. Trimming at V came to 0 bases and at J to 4 bases, leaving 5 bases not matched to a gene. The CDR3 DNA follows: TGTGCCTGGAGTGTGGGGACAGGCCGTTACGAGCAGTACTTC. Translated, it gives CAWSVGTGRYEQYF.

This chain joins TRBV15 and TRBJ2-1, with 7 bases lining up with TRBD2. This CDR3 is 15 amino acids long. Trimming removed 5 bases from V and 5 bases from J; junction bases left unmatched: 9. Germline lookup yields CDR1 LNHNV and CDR2 YYDKDF (reference sequence). CDR3 protein: CATSGPGGIHNEQFF. The CDR3 bases are TGTGCCACCAGCGGACCCGGGGGGATCCACAATGAGCAGTTCTTC.

The chain couples TRBV6-1 to TRBJ1-6; 8 bases align to TRBD1. The CDR3 is 14 amino acids. With V trimmed by 3 bases and J by 8 bases, 3 bases remained unmatched. The V gene's germline CDR1 is MNHNS and CDR2 SASEGT. The CDR3 DNA is TGTGCCAGCAGTGATACAGGGGGGGATTCACCCCTCCACTTT. Its translation: CASSDTGGDSPLHF.

This chain joins TRBV29-1 and TRBJ2-3; 7 positions match TRBD2. Germline loops: CDR1 SQVTM, CDR2 ANQGSEA. J was trimmed by 2 bases and V by 5 bases; bases with no gene match: 16. The CDR3 length is 17 residues. CDR3 sequence reads: CSVYQRDRGSATDTQYF. The CDR3, as DNA: TGCAGCGTTTACCAGCGGGACCGGGGGTCGGCCACAGATACGCAGTATTTT.

This clone was seen a few times. This chain joins TRBV30 and TRBJ2-7, with 9 bases that match TRBD1. The CDR3 is made up of 14 amino acids. V lost 5 bases and J lost 5; bases outside the gene matches: 10. Germline V gives CDR1 GTSNPN, CDR2 SVGIG (reference sequence). Here the CDR3 DNA reads TGTGCCTGGGCGTCCGGGACAGGGAAGCACGAGCAGTACTTC. Its translation is CAWASGTGKHEQYF.

V is TRBV6-5 and J is TRBJ1-6; the D is unclear. CDR1 is MNHEY and CDR2 is SVGAGI in the germline V gene. V dropped 5 bases and J dropped 3 bases, with 11 bases sitting between them. CDR3 length: 15 residues. The CDR3 coding sequence is TGTGCCAGCAGTCCTGACAATTACTATAATTCACCCCTCCACTTT. As protein: CASSPDNYYNSPLHF.

This clone was observed a handful of times. The chain has TRBV28 and TRBJ1-1; D is unclear. Germline CDR1 reads MDHEN; CDR2 reads SYDVKM. The CDR3 extends over 13 amino acids. The CDR3 region is CASRSGLNTEAFF. The DNA of the CDR3 is TGTGCAAGTAGGAGTGGGCTAAACACTGAAGCTTTCTTT.

This chain connects TRBV3-1 (or the pseudogene TRBV3-2) to TRBJ2-1; TRBD2 matches 7 bases. J was trimmed by 12 bases and V by 2 bases; bases with no gene match: 4. The CDR3 runs to 12 residues. Germline V gene lookup returns CDR1 LGHDT and CDR2 YNNKEL (reference sequence). The CDR3, as DNA: TGTGCCAGCAGCCAACGAGCGGGACTGCAGTTCTTC. This codes for CASSQRAGLQFF.

This chain connects TRBV7-2 to TRBJ1-5; 7 bases line up with TRBD1. Germline loops: CDR1 SGHTA, CDR2 FQGNSA. Germline trimming cut 5 bases from V and 7 bases from J; bases unmatched to any gene: 8. CDR3 length equals 14 residues. The CDR3 protein is CASSPAGGGQPQHF. The CDR3 DNA sequence: TGTGCCAGCAGCCCGGCAGGGGGAGGCCAGCCCCAGCATTTT.

The V gene is TRBV11-2, the J gene TRBJ2-7, with D perhaps matching TRBD1 (5 bases). V shed 5 bases and J shed 2 bases, with 10 bases lying between them. Germline V CDR1 and CDR2: SGHAT, FQNNGV. There are 13 residues in the CDR3. The CDR3 here is CASSPDSTYEQYF. The CDR3 DNA reads TGTGCCAGCAGCCCCGACAGCACCTACGAGCAGTACTTC.

The rearrangement uses TRBV7-6 and TRBJ2-2; D is possibly TRBD2 (5 bases). Trimming removed 4 bases from V and 8 bases from J, with 11 bases in between. Germline V lookup: CDR1 SGHVS, CDR2 FNYEAQ. This CDR3 region has 13 residues. CDR3 sequence (DNA): TGTGCCAGCAGCTCCCGTGACTATGGGGAGCTGTTTTTT. Protein product: CASSSRDYGELFF.

V gene TRBV5-1 combines with J gene TRBJ1-6; maybe TRBD1 (5 bases). The CDR3 is made up of 13 amino acids. In germline, CDR1 is SGHRS, CDR2 YFSETQ. V was shortened by 4 bases and J by 10 bases, with 12 bases between the two germline ends. CDR3 DNA: TGCGCCAGCAGCCTCTCGGGGGTCTCACCCCTCCACTTT. It encodes CASSLSGVSPLHF. Drawing the rest from reference TRBV5-1 and TRBJ1-6, the complete variable domain is KAGVTQTPRYLIKTRGQQVTLSCSPISGHRSVSWYQQTPGQGLQFLFEYFSETQRNKGNFPGRFSGRQFSNSRSEMNVSTLELGDSALYLCASSLSGVSPLHFGNGTRLTVT.

This chain joins TRBV2 and TRBJ2-1; 7 nucleotides agree with TRBD1. CDR3 length: 15 residues. Germline lookup yields CDR1 SNHLY and CDR2 FYNNEI. V gave up 2 bases and J gave up 7 bases; unmatched junction bases: 8. Here the CDR3 reads CASSETPGGTNEQFF. The CDR3, as DNA: TGTGCCAGCAGTGAAACGCCAGGGGGTACAAATGAGCAGTTCTTC.

The chain employs TRBV19 and TRBJ1-2; D unclear. This CDR3 comprises 14 residues. Trimming removed 4 bases from V and 4 bases from J, with 13 bases in between. Germline V gene lookup returns CDR1 LNHDA and CDR2 SQIVND (reference sequence). Here the CDR3 reads CASSTGGGIYGYTF. The CDR3 DNA is TGTGCCAGTAGTACCGGTGGAGGGATCTATGGCTACACCTTC.

This clone was seen once. The chain recombines TRBV5-1 with TRBJ1-4; no definite D call. The V gene's germline CDR1 is SGHRS and CDR2 YFSETQ. The CDR3 sequence is 18 residues long. The germline V and J ends were trimmed by 0 bases and 7 bases, with 22 bases remaining between them. CDR3 nucleotide sequence: TGCGCCAGCAGCTTGGCTCAGACAAGAACGGCCGCGAGTGAAAAACTGTTTTTT. It codes for CASSLAQTRTAASEKLFF.